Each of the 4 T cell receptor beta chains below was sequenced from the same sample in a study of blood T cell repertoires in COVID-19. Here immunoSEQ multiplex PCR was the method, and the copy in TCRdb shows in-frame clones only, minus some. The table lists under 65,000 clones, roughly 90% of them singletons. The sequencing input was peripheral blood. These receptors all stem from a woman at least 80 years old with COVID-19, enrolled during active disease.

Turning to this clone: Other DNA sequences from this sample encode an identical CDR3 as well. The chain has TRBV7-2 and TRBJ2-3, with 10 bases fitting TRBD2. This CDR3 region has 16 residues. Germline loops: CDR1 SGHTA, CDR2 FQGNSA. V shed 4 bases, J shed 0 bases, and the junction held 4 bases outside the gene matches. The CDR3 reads CASSSLAGASTDTQYF. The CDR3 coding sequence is TGTGCCAGCAGCTCGCTAGCGGGGGCTAGCACAGATACGCAGTATTTT.

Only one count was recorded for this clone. As DNA, the CDR3 is TGTGCCAGCAGCTACGGGACAGCCGTTACGCAGTATTTT. Protein product: CASSYGTAVTQYF. The rearrangement links TRBV7-9 to TRBJ2-3, with 7 bases identical to TRBD1. V shed 4 bases, J shed 8 bases, and the junction held 6 bases outside the gene matches. Germline V CDR1 and CDR2: SEHNR, FQNEAQ (reference sequence). This CDR3 region has 13 residues.

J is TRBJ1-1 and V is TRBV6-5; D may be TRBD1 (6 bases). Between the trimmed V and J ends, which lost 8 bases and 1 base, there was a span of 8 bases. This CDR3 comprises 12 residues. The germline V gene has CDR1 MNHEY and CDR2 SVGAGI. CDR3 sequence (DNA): TGTGCCAGCTTCAGGGGGAACACTGAAGCTTTCTTT. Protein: CASFRGNTEAFF.

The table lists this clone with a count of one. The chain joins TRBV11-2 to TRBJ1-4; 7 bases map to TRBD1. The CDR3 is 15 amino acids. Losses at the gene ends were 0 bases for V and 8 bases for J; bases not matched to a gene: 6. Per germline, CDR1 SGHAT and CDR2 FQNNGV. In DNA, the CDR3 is TGTGCCAGCAGCTTAGAGAACAGGGGTTGGGAAAAACTGTTTTTT. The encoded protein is CASSLENRGWEKLFF.